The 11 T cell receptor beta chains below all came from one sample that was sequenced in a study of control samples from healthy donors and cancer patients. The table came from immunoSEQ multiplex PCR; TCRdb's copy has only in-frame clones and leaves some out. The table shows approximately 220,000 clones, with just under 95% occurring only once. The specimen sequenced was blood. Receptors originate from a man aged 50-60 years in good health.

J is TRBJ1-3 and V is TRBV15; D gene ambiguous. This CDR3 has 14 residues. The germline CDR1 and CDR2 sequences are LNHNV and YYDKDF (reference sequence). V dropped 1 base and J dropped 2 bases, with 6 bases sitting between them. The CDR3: CATSRGGAGNTIYF. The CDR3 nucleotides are TGTGCCACCAGCAGAGGCGGGGCTGGAAACACCATATATTTT.

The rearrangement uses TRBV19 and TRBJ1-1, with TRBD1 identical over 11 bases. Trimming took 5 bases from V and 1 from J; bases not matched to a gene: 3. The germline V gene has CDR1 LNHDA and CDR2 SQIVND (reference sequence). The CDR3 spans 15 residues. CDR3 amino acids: CASSGQGAGNTEAFF. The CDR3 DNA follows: TGTGCCAGTAGTGGACAGGGGGCGGGGAACACTGAAGCTTTCTTT.

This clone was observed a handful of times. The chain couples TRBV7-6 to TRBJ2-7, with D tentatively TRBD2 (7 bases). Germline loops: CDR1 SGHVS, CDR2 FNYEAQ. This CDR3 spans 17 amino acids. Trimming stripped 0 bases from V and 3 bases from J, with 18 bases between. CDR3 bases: TGTGCCAGCAGCTTAGCCGGCGGGGGCCACTACTTCTACGAGCAGTACTTC. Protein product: CASSLAGGGHYFYEQYF. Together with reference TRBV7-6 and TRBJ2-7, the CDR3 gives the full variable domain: GAGVSQSPRYKVTKRGQDVALRCDPISGHVSLYWYRQALGQGPEFLTYFNYEAQQDKSGLPNDRFSAERPEGSISTLTIQRTEQRDSAMYRCASSLAGGGHYFYEQYFGPGTRLTVT.

The CDR3 sequence: CASSQDKAWQTQYF. In DNA, the CDR3 is TGTGCCAGCAGCCAAGATAAGGCATGGCAGACCCAGTACTTC. The chain couples TRBV3-1 (or the pseudogene TRBV3-2) to TRBJ2-5, with D unresolved. This CDR3 region has 14 residues. Germline-derived CDR1 and CDR2 are LGHDT and YNNKEL (reference sequence). The V end lost 0 bases, the J end lost 6 bases, and 11 bases lay between the germline ends.

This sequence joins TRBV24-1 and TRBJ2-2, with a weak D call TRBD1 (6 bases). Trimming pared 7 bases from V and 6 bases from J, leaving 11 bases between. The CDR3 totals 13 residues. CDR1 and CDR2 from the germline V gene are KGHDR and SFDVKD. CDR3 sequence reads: CATRDSRAGELFF. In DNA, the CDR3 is TGTGCCACCAGGGACAGCAGGGCCGGGGAGCTGTTTTTT.

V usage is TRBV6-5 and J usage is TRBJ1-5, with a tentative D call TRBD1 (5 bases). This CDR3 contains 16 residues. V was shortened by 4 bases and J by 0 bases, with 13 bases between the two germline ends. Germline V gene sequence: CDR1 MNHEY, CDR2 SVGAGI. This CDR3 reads CASSLTAVYSNQPQHF. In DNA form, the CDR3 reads TGTGCCAGCAGTTTGACAGCCGTCTATAGCAATCAGCCCCAGCATTTT.

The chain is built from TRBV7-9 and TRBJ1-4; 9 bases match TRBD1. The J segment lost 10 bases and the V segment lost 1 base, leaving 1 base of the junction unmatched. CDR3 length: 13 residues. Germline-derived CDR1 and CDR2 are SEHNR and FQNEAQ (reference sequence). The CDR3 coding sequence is TGTGCCAGCAGCTTAGGGGACAGGGCAAAACTGTTTTTT. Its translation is CASSLGDRAKLFF.

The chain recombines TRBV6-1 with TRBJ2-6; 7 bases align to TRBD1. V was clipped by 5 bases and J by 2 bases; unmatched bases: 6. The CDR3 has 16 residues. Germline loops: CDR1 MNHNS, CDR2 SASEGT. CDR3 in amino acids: CASSKGTVAGANVLTF. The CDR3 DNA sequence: TGTGCCAGCAGTAAAGGGACAGTGGCTGGGGCCAACGTCCTGACTTTC.

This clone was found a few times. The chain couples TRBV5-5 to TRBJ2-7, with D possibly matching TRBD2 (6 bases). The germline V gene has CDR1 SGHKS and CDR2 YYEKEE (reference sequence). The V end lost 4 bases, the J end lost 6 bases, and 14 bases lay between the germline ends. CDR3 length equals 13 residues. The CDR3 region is CASSTRGGLEQYF. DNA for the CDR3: TGTGCCAGCAGCACTCGTGGAGGGCTCGAGCAGTACTTC.

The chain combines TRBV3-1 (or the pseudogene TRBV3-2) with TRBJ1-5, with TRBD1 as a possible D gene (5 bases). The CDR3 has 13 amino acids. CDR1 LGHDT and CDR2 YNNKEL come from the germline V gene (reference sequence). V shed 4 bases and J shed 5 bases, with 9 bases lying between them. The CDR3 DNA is TGTGCCAGCAGCCTCGGACAAGATCAGCCCCAGCATTTT. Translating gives CASSLGQDQPQHF.

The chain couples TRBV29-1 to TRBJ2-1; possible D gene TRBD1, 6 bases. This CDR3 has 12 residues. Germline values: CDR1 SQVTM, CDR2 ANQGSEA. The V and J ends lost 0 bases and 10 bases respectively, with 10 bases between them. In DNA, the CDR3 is TGCAGCGTTGAAGATTGGACAGACGAGCAGTTCTTC. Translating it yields CSVEDWTDEQFF.